This is a list of T cell receptor beta chains from one sample in a study of technical replicates of blood from several donors. Here immunoSEQ multiplex PCR was the method, and the copy in TCRdb shows in-frame clones only, minus some. The sample lists 65,000 to 80,000 clones; 85% to 95% were seen once. Sequenced input: T cells isolated from PBMCs. The receptors originated from a human donor in good health. CDR3s include the opening cysteine and the closing phenylalanine or tryptophan. A D gene is named only where the DNA matches it firmly. Clone sizes are given selectively: once, few, many, or a class where the clone is expanded.

V: TRBV28; D: -; J: TRBJ2-3; size: -; DNA: TGTGCCAGCAGTTCAGAACTACCAAGCACAGATACGCAGTATTTT; CDR3: CASSSELPSTDTQYF
V: TRBV19; D: TRBD1; J: TRBJ2-2; size: -; DNA: TGTGCCAGTAGTCGGGGACAGAGAAACACCGGGGAGCTGTTTTTT; CDR3: CASSRGQRNTGELFF
V: TRBV27; D: -; J: TRBJ1-1; size: -; DNA: TGTGCCAGCAGTTTCTTACAGCCTCCACCGAACACTGAAGCTTTCTTT; CDR3: CASSFLQPPPNTEAFF
V: TRBV5-1; D: -; J: TRBJ2-3; size: -; DNA: TGCGCCAGCGAGGCCGGAGATACGCAGTATTTT; CDR3: CASEAGDTQYF
V: TRBV9; D: -; J: TRBJ1-3; size: -; DNA: TGTGCCAGCAGACGGGAGACAGACGGAAACACCATATATTTT; CDR3: CASRRETDGNTIYF
V: TRBV5-1; D: -; J: TRBJ2-7; size: few; DNA: TGCGCCAGCAGCTTGGATCTCTACGAGCAGTACTTC; CDR3: CASSLDLYEQYF
V: TRBV18; D: -; J: TRBJ2-7; size: medium-sized; DNA: TGTGCCAGCTCACCACAAGGAGGTGGTACCTACGAGCAGTACTTC; CDR3: CASSPQGGGTYEQYF
V: TRBV5-1; D: -; J: TRBJ2-1; size: -; DNA: TGCGCCAGCAGCTTGCCCATTAGCGCTGGCTCCTACAATGAGCAGTTCTTC; CDR3: CASSLPISAGSYNEQFF
V: TRBV28; D: -; J: TRBJ2-3; size: once; DNA: TGTGCCAGTTCGGGGGATACGCAGTATTTT; CDR3: CASSGDTQYF
V: TRBV29-1; D: -; J: TRBJ2-1; size: -; DNA: TGCAGCGTTGAGAGGCAGTCCTACAATGAGCAGTTCTTC; CDR3: CSVERQSYNEQFF
V: TRBV7-9; D: TRBD2; J: TRBJ2-1; size: -; DNA: TGTGCCAGCACGTTCTCTAGCGGCTATAATGAGCAGTTCTTC; CDR3: CASTFSSGYNEQFF
V: TRBV5-1; D: TRBD1; J: TRBJ1-4; size: -; DNA: TGCGCCAGCAGCTTGCAGGGACAGGCTGAAAAACTGTTTTTT; CDR3: CASSLQGQAEKLFF
V: TRBV27; D: -; J: TRBJ2-7; size: -; DNA: TGTGCCAGCAGTTTATTCCCGGGAGTGGTCGACGAGCAGTACTTC; CDR3: CASSLFPGVVDEQYF
V: TRBV25-1; D: -; J: TRBJ2-7; size: -; DNA: TGTGCCAGCAGTGATAGTACAGGGCCCGAGCAGTACTTC; CDR3: CASSDSTGPEQYF